The rows below give T cell receptor beta chains drawn from one sample of a study of blood T cell repertoires in COVID-19. Measured with immunoSEQ multiplex PCR; TCRdb has only the in-frame clones, and not every one. The repertoire holds a few hundred thousand clones, with around 90% as singletons. Material for sequencing was peripheral blood. The receptors here all came from a human donor in a cohort sampled during active COVID-19. Both conserved end residues are part of each CDR3. The D gene is left open where the match is weak. Clone size is not always given. Where it is, it says once, few, many or a class for expanded clones.

CDR3 protein: CASGRTSGQGVYEQYF; CDR3 DNA: TGTGCCAGCGGAAGAACCTCGGGACAGGGAGTTTACGAGCAGTACTTC; clone size: NA; D gene: TRBD1; J gene: TRBJ2-7; V gene: TRBV27
CDR3 protein: CASSEVGLLITEAFF; CDR3 DNA: TGCGCCAGCAGTGAAGTAGGACTCCTAATCACTGAAGCTTTCTTT; clone size: NA; D gene: NA; J gene: TRBJ1-1; V gene: TRBV10-2
CDR3 protein: CASSPGGTHDGYTF; CDR3 DNA: TGTGCCAGCTCCCCTGGGGGGACCCATGATGGCTACACCTTC; clone size: few; D gene: NA; J gene: TRBJ1-2; V gene: TRBV18
CDR3 protein: CASIGDRATEAFF; CDR3 DNA: TGTGCCAGCATCGGAGACAGGGCAACTGAAGCTTTCTTT; clone size: few; D gene: TRBD1; J gene: TRBJ1-1; V gene: TRBV6-5
CDR3 protein: CASSIDWAGGHNEQFF; CDR3 DNA: TGTGCCAGTAGTATAGATTGGGCAGGGGGTCACAATGAGCAGTTCTTC; clone size: NA; D gene: TRBD1; J gene: TRBJ2-1; V gene: TRBV19
CDR3 protein: CASSQDELAGKFEQYF; CDR3 DNA: TGCGCCAGCAGCCAAGATGAACTAGCGGGGAAGTTCGAGCAGTACTTC; clone size: NA; D gene: TRBD2; J gene: TRBJ2-7; V gene: TRBV4-1
CDR3 protein: CASRPQQPGVGGYTF; CDR3 DNA: TGTGCCAGCAGGCCGCAGCAGCCCGGGGTGGGAGGCTACACCTTC; clone size: NA; D gene: NA; J gene: TRBJ1-2; V gene: TRBV7-2
CDR3 protein: CASRKRGGETDTQYF; CDR3 DNA: TGTGCCAGCAGGAAGCGGGGGGGCGAGACAGATACGCAGTATTTT; clone size: NA; D gene: TRBD2; J gene: TRBJ2-3; V gene: TRBV28
CDR3 protein: CASSPGQIYYGYTF; CDR3 DNA: TGTGCCAGCTCACCGGGACAAATCTACTATGGCTACACCTTC; clone size: NA; D gene: NA; J gene: TRBJ1-2; V gene: TRBV18
CDR3 protein: CASSLPPGQGNTEAFF; CDR3 DNA: TGTGCCAGCAGCTTACCGCCCGGGCAGGGTAACACTGAAGCTTTCTTT; clone size: NA; D gene: NA; J gene: TRBJ1-1; V gene: TRBV7-2
CDR3 protein: CASSESGTGLAASYNEQFF; CDR3 DNA: TGCGCCAGCAGTGAGTCAGGTACGGGACTAGCGGCTTCCTACAATGAGCAGTTCTTC; clone size: few; D gene: TRBD2; J gene: TRBJ2-1; V gene: TRBV10-2